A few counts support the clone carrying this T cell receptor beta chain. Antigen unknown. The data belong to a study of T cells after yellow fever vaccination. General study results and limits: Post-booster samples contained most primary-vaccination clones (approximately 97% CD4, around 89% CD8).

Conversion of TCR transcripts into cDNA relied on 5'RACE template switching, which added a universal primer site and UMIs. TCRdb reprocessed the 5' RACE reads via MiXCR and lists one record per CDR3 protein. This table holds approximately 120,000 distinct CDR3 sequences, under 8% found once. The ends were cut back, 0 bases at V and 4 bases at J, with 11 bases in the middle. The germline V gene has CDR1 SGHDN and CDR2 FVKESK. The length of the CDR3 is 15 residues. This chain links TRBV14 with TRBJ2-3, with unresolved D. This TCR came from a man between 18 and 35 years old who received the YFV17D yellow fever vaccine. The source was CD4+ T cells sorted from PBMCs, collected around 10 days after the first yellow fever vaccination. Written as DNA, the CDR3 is TGTGCCAGCAGCCAAGATCGGATCTGGGCAGATACGCAGTATTTT. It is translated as CASSQDRIWADTQYF.